The present T cell receptor beta chain was sequenced within a study of shared T cell receptors in the human thymus. Germline CDR1 is SGHRS and CDR2 is YFSETQ. This CDR3 is 15 amino acids long. V was pared by 0 bases and J by 2 bases, with 4 bases of the junction left unmatched. Method: immunoSEQ multiplex PCR; TCRdb's copy keeps in-frame clones and lacks some. The sample contains hundreds of thousands of clones, more than 85% of which appear only once. This clonotype was sampled from a human donor. The sample was thymocytes. This chain joins TRBV5-1 and TRBJ2-7, with 8 bases aligning to TRBD2. CDR3 residues: CASSLDGRATYEQYF. For the CDR3, the DNA is TGCGCCAGCAGCTTGGACGGGAGGGCGACCTACGAGCAGTACTTC.